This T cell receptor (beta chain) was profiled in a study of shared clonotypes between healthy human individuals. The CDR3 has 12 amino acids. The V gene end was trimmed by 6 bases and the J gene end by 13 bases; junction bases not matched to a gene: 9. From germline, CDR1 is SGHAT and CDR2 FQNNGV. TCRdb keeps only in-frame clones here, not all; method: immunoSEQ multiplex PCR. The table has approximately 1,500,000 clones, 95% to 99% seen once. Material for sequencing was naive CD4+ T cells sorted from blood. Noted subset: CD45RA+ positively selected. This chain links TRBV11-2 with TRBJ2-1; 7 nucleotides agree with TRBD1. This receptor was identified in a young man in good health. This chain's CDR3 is CASSSLGTEQFF. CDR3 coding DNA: TGTGCCAGCAGTTCCCTCGGGACAGAACAGTTCTTC.